This T cell receptor beta chain was documented in a study of molecular identifiers for immune sequencing clone quantification. Looking at the study overall: For replicates, RNA isolated from roughly 21,000 or 96,000 naive CD8 cells was divided into five portions, of which four were sequenced.

The CDR3 consists of 15 residues. V was shortened by 4 bases and J by 0 bases, with 12 bases between the two germline ends. CDR1 is LNHDA and CDR2 is SQIVND in the germline V gene (reference sequence). This clonotype was seen many times. One entry per CDR3 protein, called by TCRdb with MiXCR from the PCR reads. The sample records about 640,000 distinct CDR3 sequences, 20% being singletons. Material: naive CD8+ T cells from blood, with Jurkat cell RNA spiked in. The subset denotes: FACS-sorted CD8+CD4-CCR7+CD45RA+ naive T cells. V usage is TRBV19 and J usage is TRBJ1-2; weak D call: TRBD1 (5 bases). The TCR was taken from a human donor in good health. Some libraries in this study had Jurkat cell RNA spiked in. The CDR3 here is CASSRWDQTNYGYTF. The DNA for the CDR3 is TGTGCCAGTAGTAGATGGGACCAAACTAACTATGGCTACACCTTC.